Shown below are 2 T cell receptor beta chains from a single sample sequenced in a study of blood T cells in healthy people across ages. Primed by a sample-barcoded 5' primer and a J-beta primer mix, a second PCR proceeded for 7 to 11 cycles. TCRdb ran MiXCR on the 5' RACE reads and lists one entry per CDR3 protein. The table shows 730,000 or so distinct CDR3 sequences, with about 42% occurring only once. Sequencing was done on a sample of blood. The receptors were sampled from a woman aged 55-75 years in good health.

On this clonotype: A much bigger clone sits one base away, suggesting this may be a read error. The rearrangement links TRBV12-3 or TRBV12-4 to TRBJ2-5; D may be TRBD1 or TRBD2 (5 bases each). This CDR3 spans 14 amino acids. In nucleotides, the CDR3 is TGTGCCAGCAGCAGAGGGACCGACCAAGAGGCCCAGTACTTC. Encoded protein: CASSRGTDQEAQYF.

A few counts support this clonotype. The V and J genes are TRBV7-8 and TRBJ2-5; 11 bases fit TRBD2. CDR1 is SGHVS and CDR2 is FQNEAQ in the germline V gene. The CDR3 loop spans 15 amino acids. With V trimmed by 4 bases and J by 5 bases, 6 bases remained unmatched. CDR3 in DNA: TGTGCCAGCAGCTCTAGCGGGGGGTCTCTGGAGACCCAGTACTTC. Encoded protein: CASSSSGGSLETQYF.